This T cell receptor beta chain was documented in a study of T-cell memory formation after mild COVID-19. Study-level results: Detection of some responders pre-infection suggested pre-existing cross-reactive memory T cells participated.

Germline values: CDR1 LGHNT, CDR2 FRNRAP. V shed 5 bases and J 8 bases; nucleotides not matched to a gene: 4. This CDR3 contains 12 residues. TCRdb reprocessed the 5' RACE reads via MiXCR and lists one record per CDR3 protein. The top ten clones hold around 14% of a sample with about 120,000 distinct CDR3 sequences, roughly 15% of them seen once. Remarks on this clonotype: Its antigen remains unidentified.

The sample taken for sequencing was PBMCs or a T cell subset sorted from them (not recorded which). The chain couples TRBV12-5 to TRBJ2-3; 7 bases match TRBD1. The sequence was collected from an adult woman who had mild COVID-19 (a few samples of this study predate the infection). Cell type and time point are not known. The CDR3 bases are TGTGCTAGTGGTCCTTCAGGGGGTACGCAGTATTTT. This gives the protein CASGPSGGTQYF.